This record looks at one T cell receptor (beta chain) sequence and its context. This sample is part of a study of blood T cell repertoires in COVID-19. Study-level background: Researchers got acute and convalescent COVID-19 samples from the United States, Italy and Spain. T cells, B-cell-depleted T cells, or PBMCs supplied cDNA or gDNA.

Seattle cases were enrolled at active infection and followed longitudinally. In germline, CDR1 is LNHDA, CDR2 SQIVND (reference sequence). The V and J ends lost 5 bases and 4 bases, in that order; junction bases with no gene match: 3. The CDR3 is made up of 14 amino acids. Original processing notes: Counts of nucleated cells, estimated from reference gene primer amplification, were obtained. Using immunoSEQ multiplex PCR, the repertoire was profiled, and TCRdb retains in-frame clones only, with some absent. V, J and clone size are those of that table, while D and trimming were read from the DNA. Among under 400,000 clones listed, around 87% were seen once.

The material sequenced was peripheral blood. The V and J genes are TRBV19 and TRBJ2-2, with TRBD1 matching over 8 bases. This clonotype was obtained from a woman aged 30 to 39 with COVID-19, enrolled during active disease. CDR3 nucleotide sequence: TGTGCCAGTAGTCCCGGGACAGGCACCGGGGAGCTGTTTTTT. It is translated as CASSPGTGTGELFF.